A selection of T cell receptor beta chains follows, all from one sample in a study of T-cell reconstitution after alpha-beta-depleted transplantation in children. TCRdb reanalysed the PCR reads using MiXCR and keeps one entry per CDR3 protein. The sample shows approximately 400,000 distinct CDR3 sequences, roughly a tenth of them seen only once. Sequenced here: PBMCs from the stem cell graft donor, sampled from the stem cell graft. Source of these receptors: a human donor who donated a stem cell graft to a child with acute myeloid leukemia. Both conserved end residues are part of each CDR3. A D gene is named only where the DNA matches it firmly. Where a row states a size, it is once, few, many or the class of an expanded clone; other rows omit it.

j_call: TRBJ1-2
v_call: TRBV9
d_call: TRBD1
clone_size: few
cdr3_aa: CASSVEPDRAYYGYTF
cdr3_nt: TGTGCCAGCAGCGTAGAGCCGGACAGGGCCTACTATGGCTACACCTTC

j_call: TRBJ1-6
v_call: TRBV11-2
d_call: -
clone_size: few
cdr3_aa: CASSLTQHRDTANRGPLHF
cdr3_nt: TGTGCCAGCAGCTTAACCCAGCACCGGGACACAGCTAATCGAGGGCCCCTCCACTTT

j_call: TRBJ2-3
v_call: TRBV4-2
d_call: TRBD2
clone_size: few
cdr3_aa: CASSQEVAGGPGDTQYF
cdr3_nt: TGTGCCAGCAGCCAAGAGGTAGCGGGGGGGCCTGGGGATACGCAGTATTTT

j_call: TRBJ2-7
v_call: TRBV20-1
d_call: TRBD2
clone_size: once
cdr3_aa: CSARAASGQGTYEQYF
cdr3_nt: TGCAGTGCTAGAGCGGCTAGCGGGCAGGGGACCTACGAGCAGTACTTC

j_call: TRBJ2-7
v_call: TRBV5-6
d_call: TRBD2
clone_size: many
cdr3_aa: CASSFPGLAYEQYF
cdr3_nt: TGTGCCAGCAGCTTTCCGGGACTAGCCTATGAGCAGTACTTC

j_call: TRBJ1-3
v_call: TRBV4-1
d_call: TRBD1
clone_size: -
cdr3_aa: CASSHEGQSSGNTIYF
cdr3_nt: TGCGCCAGCAGCCACGAGGGACAGTCCTCTGGAAACACCATATATTTT

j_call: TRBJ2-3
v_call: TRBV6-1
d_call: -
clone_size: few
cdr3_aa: CASMWSTDTQYF
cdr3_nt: TGTGCCAGCATGTGGAGCACAGATACGCAGTATTTT

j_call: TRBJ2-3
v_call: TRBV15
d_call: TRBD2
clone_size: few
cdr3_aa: CATSKTSGRAPDTQYF
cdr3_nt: TGTGCCACCAGCAAGACTAGCGGGAGGGCCCCAGATACGCAGTATTTT

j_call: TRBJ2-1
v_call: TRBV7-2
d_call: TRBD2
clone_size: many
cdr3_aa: CASSSTSGNYNEQFF
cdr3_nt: TGTGCCAGCAGTTCGACTAGCGGGAATTACAATGAGCAGTTCTTC

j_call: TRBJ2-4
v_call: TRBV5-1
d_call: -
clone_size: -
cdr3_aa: CASISGERAAKNIQYF
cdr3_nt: TGCGCCAGCATCTCCGGAGAGCGGGCAGCCAAAAACATTCAGTACTTC

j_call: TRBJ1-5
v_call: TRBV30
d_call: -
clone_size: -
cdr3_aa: CAWSGGDAGQPQHF
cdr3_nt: TGTGCCTGGAGTGGCGGGGACGCCGGACAGCCCCAGCATTTT

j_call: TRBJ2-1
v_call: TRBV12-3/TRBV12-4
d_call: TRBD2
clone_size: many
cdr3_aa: CASSDETGLTYNEQFF
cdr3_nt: TGTGCCAGCAGTGACGAAACGGGACTAACTTACAATGAGCAGTTCTTC

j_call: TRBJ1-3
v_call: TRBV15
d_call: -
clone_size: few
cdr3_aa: CATSRVLGRGSGNTIYF
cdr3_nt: TGTGCCACCAGCAGAGTTCTAGGAAGGGGGTCTGGAAACACCATATATTTT

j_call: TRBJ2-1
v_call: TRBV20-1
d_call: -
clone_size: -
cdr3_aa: CSALPSGLGYEQFF
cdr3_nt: TGCAGTGCGTTGCCGTCCGGGTTAGGGTATGAGCAGTTCTTC

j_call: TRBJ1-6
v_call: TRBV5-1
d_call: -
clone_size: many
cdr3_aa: CASSLGDRRSYNSPLHF
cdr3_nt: TGCGCCAGCAGCTTGGGGGACCGACGCTCCTATAATTCACCCCTCCACTTT

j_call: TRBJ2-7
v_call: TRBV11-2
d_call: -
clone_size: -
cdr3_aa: CASSLDGGWTIPYEQYF
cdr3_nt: TGTGCCAGCAGCTTAGACGGCGGCTGGACCATTCCCTACGAGCAGTACTTC

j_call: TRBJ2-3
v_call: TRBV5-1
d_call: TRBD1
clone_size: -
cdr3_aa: CASRSGQGGTDTQYF
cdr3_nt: TGCGCCAGCAGGTCGGGACAGGGGGGCACAGATACGCAGTATTTT

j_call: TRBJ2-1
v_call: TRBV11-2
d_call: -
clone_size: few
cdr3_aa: CASSSHQPTSSYNEQFF
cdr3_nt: TGTGCCAGCAGCTCCCACCAACCGACGAGCTCCTACAATGAGCAGTTCTTC

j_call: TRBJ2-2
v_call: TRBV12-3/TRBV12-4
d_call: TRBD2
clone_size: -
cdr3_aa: CASSLASGVNTGELFF
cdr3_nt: TGTGCCAGCAGTTTGGCTAGCGGGGTCAACACCGGGGAGCTGTTTTTT

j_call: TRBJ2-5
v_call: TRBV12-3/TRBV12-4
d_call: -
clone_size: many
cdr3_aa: CASRKDVEETQYF
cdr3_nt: TGTGCCAGCAGAAAGGACGTCGAGGAGACCCAGTACTTC

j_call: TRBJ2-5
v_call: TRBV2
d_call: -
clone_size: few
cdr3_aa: CASSENPRETQYF
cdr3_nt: TGTGCCAGCAGTGAGAATCCCCGGGAGACCCAGTACTTC

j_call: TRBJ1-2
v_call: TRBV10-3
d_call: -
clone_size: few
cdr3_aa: CAIHTGLENYGYTF
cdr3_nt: TGTGCCATCCATACAGGGTTGGAGAACTATGGCTACACCTTC

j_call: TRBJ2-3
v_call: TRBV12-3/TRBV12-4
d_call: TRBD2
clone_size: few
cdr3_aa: CASSSPERGVDTQYF
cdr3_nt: TGTGCCAGCAGTTCCCCCGAGCGGGGGGTCGATACGCAGTATTTT

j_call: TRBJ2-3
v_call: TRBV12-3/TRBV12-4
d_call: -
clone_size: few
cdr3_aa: CASSRYSTDTQYF
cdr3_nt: TGTGCCAGCAGTCGATATAGCACAGATACGCAGTATTTT

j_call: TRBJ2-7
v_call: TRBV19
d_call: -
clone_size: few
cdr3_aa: CASRDGSYEQYF
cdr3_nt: TGTGCCAGTAGGGACGGATCCTACGAGCAGTACTTC

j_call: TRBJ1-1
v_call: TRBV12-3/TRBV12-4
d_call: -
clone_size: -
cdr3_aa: CASSFPQTRGRGEAFF
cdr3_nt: TGTGCCAGCAGTTTCCCCCAGACCCGGGGCCGCGGTGAAGCTTTCTTT

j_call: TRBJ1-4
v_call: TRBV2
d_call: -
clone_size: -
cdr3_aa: CASSEVGGTNEKLFF
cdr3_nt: TGTGCCAGCAGTGAAGTTGGGGGGACTAATGAAAAACTGTTTTTT

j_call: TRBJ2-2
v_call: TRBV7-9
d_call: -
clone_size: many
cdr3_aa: CASRNQVNTGELFF
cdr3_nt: TGTGCCAGCAGAAATCAGGTGAACACCGGGGAGCTGTTTTTT

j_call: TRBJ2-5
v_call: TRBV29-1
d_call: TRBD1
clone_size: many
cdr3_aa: CSVETRDSQETQYF
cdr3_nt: TGCAGCGTTGAAACCCGGGACAGTCAAGAGACCCAGTACTTC

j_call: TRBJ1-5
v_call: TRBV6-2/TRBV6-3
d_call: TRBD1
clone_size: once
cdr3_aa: CASSYWRARGQPQHF
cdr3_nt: TGTGCCAGCAGTTACTGGCGGGCCAGGGGGCAGCCCCAGCATTTT

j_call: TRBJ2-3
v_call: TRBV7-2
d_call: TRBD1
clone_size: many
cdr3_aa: CASSSGQGTDTQYF
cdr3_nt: TGTGCCAGCAGCTCGGGACAGGGCACAGATACGCAGTATTTT

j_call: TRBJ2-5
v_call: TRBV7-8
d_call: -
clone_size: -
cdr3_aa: CASSRNPGEETQYF
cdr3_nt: TGTGCCAGCAGCCGAAACCCAGGGGAAGAGACCCAGTACTTC

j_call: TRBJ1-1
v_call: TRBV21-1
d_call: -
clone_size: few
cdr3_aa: CASSKLNGQVNTEAFF
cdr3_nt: TGTGCCAGCAGCAAACTGAACGGACAGGTGAACACTGAAGCTTTCTTT

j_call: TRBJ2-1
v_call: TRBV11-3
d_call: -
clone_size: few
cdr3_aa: CASSLGLAGPDEQFF
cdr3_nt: TGTGCCAGCAGCTTAGGATTAGCCGGGCCAGATGAGCAGTTCTTC

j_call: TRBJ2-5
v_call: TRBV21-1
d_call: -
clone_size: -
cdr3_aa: CASSNLQTGAKETQYF
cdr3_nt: TGTGCCAGCAGCAACCTGCAGACAGGGGCGAAAGAGACCCAGTACTTC

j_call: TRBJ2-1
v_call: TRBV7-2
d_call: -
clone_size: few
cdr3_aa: CASSLATGYEQFF
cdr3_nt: TGTGCCAGCAGCTTAGCGACGGGATACGAGCAGTTCTTC

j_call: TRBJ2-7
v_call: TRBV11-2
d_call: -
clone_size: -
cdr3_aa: CASSLGVQSSYEQYF
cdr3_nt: TGTGCCAGCAGCTTAGGGGTCCAGAGCTCCTACGAGCAGTACTTC

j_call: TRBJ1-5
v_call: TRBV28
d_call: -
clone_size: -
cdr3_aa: CASTLTRGRWDSNQPQHF
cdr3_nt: TGTGCCAGCACCCTAACGAGGGGCCGTTGGGATAGCAATCAGCCCCAGCATTTT

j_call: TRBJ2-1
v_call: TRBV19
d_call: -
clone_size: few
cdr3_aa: CASSMFDNPYNEQFF
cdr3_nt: TGTGCCAGTAGTATGTTCGATAACCCCTACAATGAGCAGTTCTTC

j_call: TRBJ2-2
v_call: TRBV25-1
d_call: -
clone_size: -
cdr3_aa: CASSDELTNTGALFF
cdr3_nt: TGTGCCAGCAGTGACGAACTAACGAACACCGGGGCGCTGTTTTTT

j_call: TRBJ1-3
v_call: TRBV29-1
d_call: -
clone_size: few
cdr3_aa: CSVAHGSGNTIYF
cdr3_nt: TGCAGCGTAGCTCACGGCTCTGGAAACACCATATATTTT

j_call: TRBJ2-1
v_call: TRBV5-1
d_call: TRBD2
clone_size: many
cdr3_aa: CASSSGGAYNEQFF
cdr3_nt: TGCGCCAGCAGTAGCGGGGGTGCCTACAATGAGCAGTTCTTC

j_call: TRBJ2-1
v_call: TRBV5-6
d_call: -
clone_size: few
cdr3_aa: CASSLSWYNEQFF
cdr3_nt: TGTGCCAGCAGCTTGAGTTGGTACAATGAGCAGTTCTTC

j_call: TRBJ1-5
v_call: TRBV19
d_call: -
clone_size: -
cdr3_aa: CASRNRIYSNQPQHF
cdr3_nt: TGTGCCAGTAGGAACAGGATTTATAGCAATCAGCCCCAGCATTTT

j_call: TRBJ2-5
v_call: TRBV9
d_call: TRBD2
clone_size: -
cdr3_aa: CASSPSGRPRETQYF
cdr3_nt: TGTGCCAGCAGCCCTAGCGGGAGGCCCAGGGAGACCCAGTACTTC

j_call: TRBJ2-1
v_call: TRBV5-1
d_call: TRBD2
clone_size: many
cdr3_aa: CASSSTSGNNEQFF
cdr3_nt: TGCGCCAGCAGCAGTACTAGCGGAAACAATGAGCAGTTCTTC

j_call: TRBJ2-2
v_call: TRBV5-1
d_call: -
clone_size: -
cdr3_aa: CASSLRASTGELFF
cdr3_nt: TGCGCCAGCAGCTTGAGGGCGAGCACCGGGGAGCTGTTTTTT

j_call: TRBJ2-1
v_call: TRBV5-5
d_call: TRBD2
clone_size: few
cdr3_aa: CASSSGTSGRTGPNEQFF
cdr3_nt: TGTGCCAGCAGCTCGGGGACTAGCGGGAGGACCGGGCCAAATGAGCAGTTCTTC

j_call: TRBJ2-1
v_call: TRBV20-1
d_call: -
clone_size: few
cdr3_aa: CSAPAGGSYNEQFF
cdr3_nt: TGCAGTGCTCCCGCTGGGGGAAGTTACAATGAGCAGTTCTTC

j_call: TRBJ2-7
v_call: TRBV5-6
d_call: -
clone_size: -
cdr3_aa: CASSTSGVYEQYF
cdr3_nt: TGTGCCAGCAGCACCTCAGGGGTATACGAGCAGTACTTC

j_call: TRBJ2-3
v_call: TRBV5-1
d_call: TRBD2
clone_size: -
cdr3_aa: CASSPRIPAGERTDTQYF
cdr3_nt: TGCGCCAGCAGCCCAAGAATCCCAGCGGGGGAGAGGACAGATACGCAGTATTTT

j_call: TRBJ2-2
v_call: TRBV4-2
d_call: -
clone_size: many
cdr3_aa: CASSQDPLASLRTGELFF
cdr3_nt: TGTGCCAGCAGCCAAGATCCTTTAGCGAGTTTGAGGACCGGGGAGCTGTTTTTT

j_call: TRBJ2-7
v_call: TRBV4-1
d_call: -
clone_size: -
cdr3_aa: CASSQDTGQYYEQYF
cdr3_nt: TGCGCCAGCAGCCAAGATACCGGACAGTACTACGAGCAGTACTTC

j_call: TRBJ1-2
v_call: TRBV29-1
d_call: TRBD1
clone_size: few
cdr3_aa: CSVQGFGYTF
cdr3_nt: TGCAGCGTACAGGGGTTTGGCTACACCTTC

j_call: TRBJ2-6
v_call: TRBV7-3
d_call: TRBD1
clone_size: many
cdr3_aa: CASSLGQAGANVLTF
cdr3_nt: TGTGCCAGCAGCTTGGGACAGGCCGGGGCCAACGTCCTGACTTTC

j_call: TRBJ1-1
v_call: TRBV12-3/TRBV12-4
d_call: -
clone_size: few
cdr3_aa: CASSSSDKNTEAFF
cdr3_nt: TGTGCCAGCAGTTCATCGGACAAGAACACTGAAGCTTTCTTT

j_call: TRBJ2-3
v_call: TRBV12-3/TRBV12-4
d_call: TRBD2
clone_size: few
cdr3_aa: CASSPGLVPDTQYF
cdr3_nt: TGTGCCAGCAGTCCCGGACTAGTCCCAGATACGCAGTATTTT

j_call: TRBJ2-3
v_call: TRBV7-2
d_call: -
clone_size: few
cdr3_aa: CASSLVTGKDTQYF
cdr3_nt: TGTGCCAGCAGCTTAGTGACTGGGAAGGATACGCAGTATTTT